This TCR beta chain was recorded in a study of cytomegalovirus exposure and HLA in healthy donors (dated by TCRdb to 2015 to 2018). General notes on the study: An earlier analysis of some 600 of the donors reported approximately 280 Gb of sequence data and roughly 120 million unique TCR beta sequences obtained from roughly 170 million T cells. An early release that covered about 600 HLA-typed donors contained about 290 gigabases of sequencing data and 85 million to 100 million unique TCR sequences. The genetic ancestry cluster associated with self-reported Caucasian donors included 81% of the roughly 400 genotyped donors. The study aimed to test whether cataloging public T cell receptors could reveal signatures of past pathogen exposure. The study profiled the T cell repertoires of hundreds of subjects by immunosequencing and related them to cytomegalovirus serostatus. Along with the roughly 700-subject first cohort, a separate validation cohort of over a hundred different subjects was used. To predict cytomegalovirus infection status, the study combined high-throughput TCR immunosequencing, statistical association of individual TCRs with disease status, and machine learning. A later analysis re-examined previously published TCR beta repertoires from about 670 donors and added high-resolution HLA genotyping to investigate patterns of TCR occurrence. In the later analysis, no new phenotypic data were used to find candidate immune exposures; instead, reliance was placed on TCR beta sequences and their occurrence across donors. An earlier analysis of approximately 640 of the donors applied high-throughput TCR beta sequencing to assess whether each TCR beta V gene segment acted as functional or pseudogenic. Alongside the repertoire data, information on donor age, sex, ethnicity and CMV serostatus was compiled. A later genetic analysis took genome-wide SNP genotypes for about 55% of the 666 donors and used that subset as a discovery cohort. Every discovery cohort repertoire had been produced on one sequencing platform. HLA typing included class I and class II loci at four-digit resolution. The number of typed donors differed by locus: roughly 620-640 for A, B, C, DRB1 and DQB1; approximately 530 for DQA1; around 580 for DPA1; and roughly 450 for DPB1. About five DR-DQ haplotypes were treated as single units for association and clustering because of strong linkage in the cohort. Among roughly 400 genotyped donors of the cohort, an average of about 220,000 unique TCR beta nucleotide sequences was sequenced per donor, of which about 18% were non-productive. Here is what the overall study found, with its caveats: Most TCR sequences were seen in very few donors, while some public TCRs were found in many individuals. An association between a missense DCLRE1C variant and V-gene and J-gene trimming of TCR beta chains was found in a later genetic analysis and replicated in an independent cohort. According to a later analysis, most CMV-associated TCR beta chains appeared to be HLA-restricted, and the HLA associations seemed to be driven largely by CMV exposure. The authors suggested that the approach could potentially be generalized to other disease states and immunological phenotypes. Linkage disequilibrium might explain the correlated functional status among segregating V segments, but an unknown experimental factor could not be excluded. A group of highly shared sequence variants was considered likely to be a technical artifact of the sequencing pipeline. A later analysis associated about 17,000 TCR beta sequences with specific HLA alleles at a false discovery rate of 0.05. Immune exposure information for the cohort was limited to CMV serostatus. The study gave a list of about 170 TCR beta chains associated with cytomegalovirus. An earlier analysis of 450 to 750 of the donors showed that most TCR beta V segments appeared in productive rearrangements either about 90% or about 30% of the time, which broadly matched IMGT annotations. Some IMGT-functional V segments, including TRBV6-2 and TRBV6-3, could not be told apart with the 87-base-pair reads, so those segments were excluded. According to a later analysis, parvovirus B19, influenza, CMV and Epstein-Barr virus appeared linked to several top co-occurrence clusters. Presence/absence analyses assumed roughly uniform sequencing depth across donors, an assumption that may not hold. A further reported finding was that TCR beta sequences accurately predicted the HLA-A and HLA-B alleles for most subjects in the first cohort. The earlier analysis of some 540 of the donors excluded over 15 rarely observed V segments, including chromosome 9 orphons, because counts were too low. According to a later genetic analysis, donors in an Asian-associated ancestry cluster had fewer N-insertions in productive TCRs than the roughly 700-donor mean. HLA typing was unavailable for some donors at each locus, so association tests used only the typed subset. In a later analysis, the rate of TCR association differed among HLA loci, with DRB1 alleles having the most associated TCRs and HLA-C alleles having the fewest. Assigning TCR associations to individual alleles was difficult when HLA alleles, especially DR and DQ, strongly co-occurred. In a later analysis, HLA-associated TCR beta chains were found to be more clonally expanded and to have lower generation probabilities than equally common non-associated chains. In both the original and validation cohorts, the classifier was reported to diagnose cytomegalovirus status with high specificity and sensitivity. In this cohort, only TCR beta chains were sequenced, and detectable features were limited by the absence of alpha or paired-chain data. In vitro tests confirmed that three of the cytomegalovirus-associated TCR beta chains recognize cytomegalovirus antigens.

This clone was recorded a few times. The antigen it binds to is not known. Per-base quality was not reported, and no clone a single base away is much larger than it. V trim: 8 bases; J trim: 3 bases; unmatched bases: 6. Per the germline V gene (reference sequence), GTSNPN is the CDR1 and SVGIG is the CDR2. The CDR3 goes from the cysteine to the phenylalanine over 13 residues. The retained sequence is limited to the CDR3, 39 bases, with the frame set at the first base. The method was the immunoSEQ multiplex PCR assay. The multiplex PCR relied on a mix of 60 forward primers for TCR Vbeta segments and 13 reverse primers for TCR Jbeta segments. Amplification of the CDR3 region of rearranged TCR beta genes was performed with a multiplex PCR assay on genomic DNA. Amplified TCR beta libraries were sequenced as 87-base-pair reads on the Illumina HiSeq System. The study's processing was this. Across the 700 or so repertoires, a later analysis counted tens of millions of unique TCR beta chains, roughly 11 million of which were shared by at least two donors. A nearest-neighbor algorithm error-corrected the raw reads and collapsed the reads into unique sequences, merging closely related sequences to remove PCR and sequencing errors. V, D and J gene segments were assigned by aligning CDR3 sequences to IMGT reference sequences. For a sequence to be retained, at least a six-nucleotide match to both a V gene segment and a J gene segment was required. A rearrangement counted as productive if the CDR3 had no stop codons and remained in frame with V and J, and every other rearrangement counted as non-productive. Following IMGT convention, CDR3 was defined as the stretch from the second conserved V-encoded cysteine up to the conserved J-encoded phenylalanine. Sequences without an unambiguous match to a single V gene segment were excluded from the earlier analysis of 587 of the donors. In an earlier analysis of approximately 590 of the donors, a V segment was called functional when productive rearrangements were above 56.7%, and segregating when the standard deviation between donors exceeded 5%. A statistical classification framework was built to diagnose cytomegalovirus status from the catalog of TCR beta chain sequences. V and J gene assignment, in a later analysis, came from comparing TCR nucleotide sequences with IMGT/GENE-DB human TR gene sequences. In a later analysis, CDR3 sequences and most-parsimonious VDJ recombination scenarios were assigned using the TCRdist pipeline. In a later analysis, every TCR beta chain was defined by the combination of its CDR3 amino acid sequence and its V-gene family, and reads without a unique V-gene family were dropped. In a later analysis, 500 to 700 highly shared, low-generation-probability nucleotide sequences were removed to address suspected cross-contamination and a sequencing artifact. In a later analysis, a clonal expansion index for each public chain was calculated from normalized within-repertoire ranks of inferred template counts. A later analysis computed generation probabilities with a VDJ recombination model fitted to out-of-frame rearrangements, and checked the results against IGoR. A later analysis scored TCR-TCR, TCR-HLA and TCR-CMV co-occurrence with hypergeometric tests, applying a repertoire-size bias correction to TCR pairs. To estimate false discovery rates, a later analysis permuted the HLA or CMV assignments 20 times. In a later analysis, co-occurring TCRs were grouped with DBSCAN, and TCRdist sequence similarity was added when clustering was performed within HLA-allele-positive subsets. For co-occurrence clustering, repertoires with fewer than 30,000 or more than 120,000 public chains were excluded, along with roughly 5 repertoires with anomalous nucleotide sharing. The clones in this table, taken by TCRdb from immuneACCESS, are in-frame only. Not every clone is retained; where verified, under half of the shortfall comes from an unresolved V gene, and the cause of the rest is unknown. The DNA was the basis for D and trimming; V, J and clone size are from that table. This sample comprises roughly 180,000 clones, 9.5% of them detected only once. The top ten clones comprise over 1% of the sample.

In total, approximately 690 healthy bone marrow donors made up the cohort. All cohort members were sampled while nominally healthy, although unrecorded immune exposures were likely present. The donor tested CMV seropositive and was one of the 289 seropositive cohort members. Each donor provided a peripheral blood sample, and peripheral blood mononuclear cells were used for TCR beta sequencing. Genomic DNA was extracted from the blood cell samples with the Qiagen DNeasy Blood Extraction Kit. The sequence came from a woman aged 25 to 45 in good health and CMV-seropositive. Here the chain combines TRBV30 and TRBJ1-1, and 10 junction bases match TRBD1. Sequenced sample: PBMCs. The CDR3 is CARRDRGDTEAFF. The DNA is as follows: TGTGCCCGTCGGGACAGGGGAGACACTGAAGCTTTCTTT.